This record concerns one T cell receptor (beta chain) sequence. The data were obtained in a study of blood T cell repertoires in COVID-19. Original handling: By means of reference gene primer amplification, nucleated cell counts were estimated. Produced via immunoSEQ multiplex PCR; TCRdb's table is partial and in-frame only. For V, J and clone size, that table is used; D and trimming come from the DNA. The top ten hold around 18% of the sample, which has about 59,000 clones, roughly 70% seen once. Per the germline V gene, CDR1 is MNHEY and CDR2 is SMNVEV (reference sequence). The CDR3 loop spans 14 amino acids. The trim removed 6 bases at V and 4 bases at J, leaving 9 bases unmatched.

This clonotype originated in a woman aged 45-60 years with active or convalescent COVID-19. Sequencing was done on a sample of peripheral blood. The chain employs TRBV27 and TRBJ2-7; 7 nucleotides line up with TRBD1. CDR3 in DNA: TGTGCCAGCAGGAGCCGGGACAGAGTGTACGAGCAGTACTTC. Translating it yields CASRSRDRVYEQYF.